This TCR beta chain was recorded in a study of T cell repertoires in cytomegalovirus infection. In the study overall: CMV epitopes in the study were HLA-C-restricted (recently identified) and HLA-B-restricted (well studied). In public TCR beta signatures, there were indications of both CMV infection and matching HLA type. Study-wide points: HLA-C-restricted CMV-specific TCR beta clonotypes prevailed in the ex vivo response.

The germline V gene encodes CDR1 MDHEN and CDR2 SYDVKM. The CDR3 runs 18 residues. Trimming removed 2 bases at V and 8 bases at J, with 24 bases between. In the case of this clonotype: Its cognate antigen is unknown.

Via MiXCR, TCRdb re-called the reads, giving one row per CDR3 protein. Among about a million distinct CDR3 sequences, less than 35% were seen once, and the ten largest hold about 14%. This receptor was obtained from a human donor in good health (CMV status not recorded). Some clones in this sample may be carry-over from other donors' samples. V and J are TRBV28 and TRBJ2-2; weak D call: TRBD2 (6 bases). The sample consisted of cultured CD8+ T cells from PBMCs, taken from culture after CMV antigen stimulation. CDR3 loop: CASSLESLVEGPTGELFF. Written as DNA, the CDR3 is TGTGCCAGCAGTTTAGAATCCCTTGTGGAGGGACCAACGGGGGAGCTGTTTTTT. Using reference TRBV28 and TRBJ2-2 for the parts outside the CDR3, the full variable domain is DVKVTQSSRYLVKRTGEKVFLECVQDMDHENMFWYRQDPGLGLRLIYFSYDVKMKEKGDIPEGYSVSREKKERFSLILESASTNQTSMYLCASSLESLVEGPTGELFFGEGSRLTVL.